Shown below are 9 T cell receptor beta chains from a single sample sequenced in a study of CD8 T cells in ankylosing spondylitis. Study outcomes and limitations: Blood from ankylosing spondylitis patients appeared to carry a characteristic eight-variant TCR beta motif.

These receptors have no known antigen. MiXCR, run by TCRdb on the 5' RACE reads, gives a single entry per CDR3 protein. The sample carries about 800,000 distinct CDR3 sequences, approximately 12% recorded once. The specimen was blood, either unsorted or a sorted T cell fraction (not recorded which). The source of these receptors is a male donor with ankylosing spondylitis.

J is TRBJ2-7 and V is TRBV4-3, with D tentatively TRBD1 (6 bases). CDR1 LGHNA and CDR2 YSLEER come from the germline V gene. Trimming removed 2 bases at V and 2 bases at J, with 16 bases between. The CDR3 totals 16 residues. CDR3 DNA sequence: TGCGCCAGCAGCCAAAGTTTTCTGGGGGCAGCCTACGAGCAGTACTTC. This codes for CASSQSFLGAAYEQYF.

The chain has TRBV11-3 and TRBJ2-1, with TRBD2 matching 10 bases. Germline-derived CDR1 and CDR2 are SGHNT and YENEEA. J lost 4 bases, V lost 3 bases, and 3 bases had no gene match. This CDR3 has 15 residues. The CDR3 bases are TGTGCCAGCAGCTTCGGGACTAGCGAGTACAATGAGCAGTTCTTC. It is translated as CASSFGTSEYNEQFF.

This chain links TRBV20-1 with TRBJ2-7, with TRBD1 matching 9 bases. Unmatched junction bases numbered 9, after V lost 1 base and J lost 5 bases. Germline CDR1 is DFQATT and CDR2 is SNEGSKA (reference sequence). CDR3 length: 15 amino acids. The CDR3 sequence: CSARGDREDLNEQYF. The CDR3 DNA reads as TGCAGTGCTAGAGGGGACAGGGAAGACCTCAACGAGCAGTACTTC.

The chain joins TRBV2 to TRBJ2-7; D possibly corresponds to TRBD2 (6 bases). This CDR3 has 13 amino acids. Germline V gives CDR1 SNHLY, CDR2 FYNNEI. Trimming removed 11 bases at V and 3 bases at J, with 17 bases between. CDR3 protein: CAGAETRDYEQYF. The CDR3 DNA reads as TGTGCCGGGGCCGAGACTAGGGACTACGAGCAGTACTTC. Looking up the rest from reference TRBV2 and TRBJ2-7 gives the full variable domain: EPEVTQTPSHQVTQMGQEVILRCVPISNHLYFYWYRQILGQKVEFLVSFYNNEISEKSEIFDDQFSVERPDGSNFTLKIRSTKLEDSAMYFCAGAETRDYEQYFGPGTRLTVT.

This clonotype was recorded many times. This chain links TRBV29-1 with TRBJ2-1; D unresolved. CDR1 and CDR2 from the germline V gene are SQVTM and ANQGSEA. Trimming took 5 bases from V and 1 from J, leaving 9 bases between them. This CDR3 has 13 amino acids. The CDR3 is CSVQLSSYNEQFF. CDR3 in DNA: TGCAGCGTTCAACTGTCTTCCTACAATGAGCAGTTCTTC.

This chain connects TRBV20-1 to TRBJ1-1; D is unresolved. CDR1 and CDR2 (germline): DFQATT, SNEGSKA (reference sequence). The V end was cut by 5 bases, the J end by 7 bases, with 14 bases between. The CDR3 has 12 amino acids. CDR3 nucleotides: TGCAGTGCTCAAGCGGGAGTACATGAAGCTTTCTTT. Translation gives CSAQAGVHEAFF.

This chain links TRBV20-1 with TRBJ2-3; D call uncertain. This CDR3 comprises 14 residues. Trimming left V 3 bases short and J 2 bases short, with 12 bases between. CDR1 and CDR2 from the germline V gene are DFQATT and SNEGSKA (reference sequence). The CDR3 DNA sequence: TGCAGTGCTAGTTTCCTGGGGTACACAGATACGCAGTATTTT. The encoded protein is CSASFLGYTDTQYF.

This clonotype was picked up many times. The gene calls are TRBV12-3 or TRBV12-4 and TRBJ2-5, with TRBD1 identical over 9 bases. Trimming removed 5 bases from V and 6 bases from J; junction bases left unmatched: 7. This CDR3 is 14 amino acids long. The DNA for the CDR3 is TGTGCCAGCAGTCGAAGGACAGGGGAAAAGACCCAGTACTTC. This encodes CASSRRTGEKTQYF.

The sample holds a few counts of this clonotype. The genes are TRBV15 and TRBJ2-7; a possible D gene is TRBD2 (6 bases). Germline CDR1 LNHNV, CDR2 YYDKDF (reference sequence). This CDR3 has 14 amino acids. The ends were cut back, 6 bases at V and 5 bases at J, with 17 bases in the middle. For the CDR3, the DNA is TGTGCCACCAGGAAGATAGCGGCTCGCGACGAGCAGTACTTC. It translates to CATRKIAARDEQYF.